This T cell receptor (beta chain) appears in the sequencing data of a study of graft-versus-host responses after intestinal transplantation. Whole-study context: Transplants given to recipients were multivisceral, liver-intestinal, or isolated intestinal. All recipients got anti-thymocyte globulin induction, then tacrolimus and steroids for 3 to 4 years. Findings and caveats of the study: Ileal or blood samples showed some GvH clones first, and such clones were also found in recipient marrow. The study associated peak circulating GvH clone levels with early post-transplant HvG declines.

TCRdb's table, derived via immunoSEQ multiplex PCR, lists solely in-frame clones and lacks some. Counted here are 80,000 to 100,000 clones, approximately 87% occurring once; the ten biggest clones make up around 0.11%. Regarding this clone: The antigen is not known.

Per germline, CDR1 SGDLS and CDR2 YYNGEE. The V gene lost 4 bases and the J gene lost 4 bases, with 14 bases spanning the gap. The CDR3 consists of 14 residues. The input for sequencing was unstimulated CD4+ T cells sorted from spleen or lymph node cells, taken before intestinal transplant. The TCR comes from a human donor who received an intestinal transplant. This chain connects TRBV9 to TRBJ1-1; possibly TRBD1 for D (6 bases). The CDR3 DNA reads TGTGCCAGCAGCTCTGAGGGGGGGGGCACTGAAGCTTTCTTT. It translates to CASSSEGGGTEAFF.